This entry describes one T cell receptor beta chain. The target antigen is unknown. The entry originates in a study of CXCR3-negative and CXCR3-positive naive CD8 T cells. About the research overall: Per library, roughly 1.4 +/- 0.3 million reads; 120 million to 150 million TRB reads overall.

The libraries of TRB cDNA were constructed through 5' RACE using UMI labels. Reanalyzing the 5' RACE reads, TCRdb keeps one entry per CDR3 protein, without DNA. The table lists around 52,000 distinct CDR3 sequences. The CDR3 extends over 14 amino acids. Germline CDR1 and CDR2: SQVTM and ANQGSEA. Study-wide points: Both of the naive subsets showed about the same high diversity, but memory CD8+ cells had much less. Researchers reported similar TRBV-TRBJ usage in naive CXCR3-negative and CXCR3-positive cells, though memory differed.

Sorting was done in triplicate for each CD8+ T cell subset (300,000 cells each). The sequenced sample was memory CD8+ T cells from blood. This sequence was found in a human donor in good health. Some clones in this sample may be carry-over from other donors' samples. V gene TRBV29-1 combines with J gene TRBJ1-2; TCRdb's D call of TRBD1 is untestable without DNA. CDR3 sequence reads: CSVVSSQLNYGYTF.